Shown below are 10 T cell receptor beta chains from a single sample sequenced in a study of blood T cell repertoires in COVID-19 (dated by TCRdb to between 2020 and 2021). The library relied on the immunoSEQ multiplex PCR assay. What TCRdb holds here is the immuneACCESS table cut down to in-frame rearrangements. Part of the clones is not present; checked against another copy, under half of the missing clones reflect an unresolved V gene, and the others are unexplained. The sample yields around 210,000 clones; approximately 86% were counted once. Jointly, the top ten make up more than 1.4% of the sample. Sequenced input: peripheral blood. These receptors all come from a man between 18 and 35 years old with active or convalescent COVID-19.

Here the CDR3 DNA reads TGTGCCAGTGCCGACAGGGGCGCCTATGGCTACACCTTC. Amino acids: CASADRGAYGYTF. The chain employs TRBV19 and TRBJ1-2; 8 bases align to TRBD1. CDR1 and CDR2 from the germline V gene are LNHDA and SQIVND (reference sequence). The V and J ends lost 8 bases and 4 bases, in that order; junction bases with no gene match: 6. The CDR3 length is 13 residues.

The chain carries TRBV14 and TRBJ2-3; the D is unclear. Germline loops: CDR1 SGHDN, CDR2 FVKESK. The CDR3 consists of 16 residues. Trimming shortened V by 0 bases and J by 4 bases, and 14 bases separated the two germline ends. The CDR3 reads CASSQDLVISADTQYF. The CDR3, as DNA: TGTGCCAGCAGCCAAGACCTGGTAATCAGCGCAGATACGCAGTATTTT. The variable domain in full, completed from reference TRBV14 and TRBJ2-3, reads EAGVTQFPSHSVIEKGQTVTLRCDPISGHDNLYWYRRVMGKEIKFLLHFVKESKQDESGMPNNRFLAERTGGTYSTLKVQPAELEDSGVYFCASSQDLVISADTQYFGPGTRLTVL.

The chain employs TRBV5-1 and TRBJ2-3; tentative D call: TRBD1 (5 bases). Trimming cost V 4 bases and J 2 bases, with 14 bases left between them. The CDR3 runs to 15 residues. Germline V lookup: CDR1 SGHRS, CDR2 YFSETQ. In DNA form, the CDR3 reads TGCGCCAGCAGCGGTACAGGAACCTCCACAGATACGCAGTATTTT. It is translated as CASSGTGTSTDTQYF.

The chain employs TRBV30 and TRBJ1-1; tentative D call: TRBD1 (5 bases). The CDR3 is made up of 13 amino acids. V dropped 4 bases and J dropped 9 bases, with 18 bases sitting between them. Germline assignment: CDR1 GTSNPN and CDR2 SVGIG (reference sequence). DNA of the CDR3: TGTGCCTGGAAAGCCAGGGCGCCTGTTAAAGCTTTCTTT. Translated, it gives CAWKARAPVKAFF. The entire variable domain, with the rest obtained from reference TRBV30 and TRBJ1-1, is as follows: SQTIHQWPATLVQPVGSPLSLECTVEGTSNPNLYWYRQAAGRGLQLLFYSVGIGQISSEVPQNLSASRPQDRQFILSSKKLLLSDSGFYLCAWKARAPVKAFFGQGTRLTVV.

The rearrangement joins TRBV7-6 to TRBJ2-7, with no clear D. The CDR3 contains 14 residues. The V end lost 1 base, the J end lost 2 bases, and 9 bases lay between the germline ends. Germline V lookup: CDR1 SGHVS, CDR2 FNYEAQ. The CDR3 region is CASSLDTVTYEQYF. The CDR3 DNA sequence: TGTGCCAGCAGCTTAGACACAGTCACCTACGAGCAGTACTTC.

CDR3: CASSPDRVVDAGYTF. DNA for the CDR3: TGTGCCAGTAGTCCTGACAGGGTTGTTGATGCGGGCTACACCTTC. The rearrangement links TRBV19 to TRBJ1-2; 7 nucleotides agree with TRBD1. Germline trimming cut 5 bases from V and 8 bases from J; bases unmatched to any gene: 14. The germline V gene encodes CDR1 LNHDA and CDR2 SQIVND (reference sequence). There are 15 residues in the CDR3. The whole variable domain, filled in from reference TRBV19 and TRBJ1-2, reads DGGITQSPKYLFRKEGQNVTLSCEQNLNHDAMYWYRQDPGQGLRLIYYSQIVNDFQKGDIAEGYSVSREKKESFPLTVTSAQKNPTAFYLCASSPDRVVDAGYTFGSGTRLTVV.

V gene TRBV29-1 combines with J gene TRBJ1-2; TRBD1 matches at 8 bases. V shed 6 bases and J 7 bases; nucleotides not matched to a gene: 7. The germline CDR1 and CDR2 sequences are SQVTM and ANQGSEA. The CDR3 is 12 amino acids. CDR3 sequence reads: CSVLTGEGGYTF. The CDR3 DNA reads as TGCAGCGTGCTGACAGGGGAGGGTGGCTACACCTTC.

V is TRBV7-9 and J is TRBJ2-3; the match to TRBD2 covers 9 bases. CDR3 length: 15 amino acids. V lost 0 bases and J lost 6; bases outside the gene matches: 4. Germline V gene data show CDR1 as SEHNR and CDR2 as FQNEAQ (reference sequence). The CDR3 is CASSLASSGMDTQYF. The CDR3 DNA reads TGTGCCAGCAGCTTAGCATCTAGCGGGATGGATACGCAGTATTTT.

This rearrangement joins TRBV28 to TRBJ1-3, with 8 positions matching TRBD1. The CDR3 covers 16 residues. The trim removed 5 bases at V and 0 bases at J, leaving 6 bases unmatched. The V gene's germline CDR1 is MDHEN and CDR2 SYDVKM. The CDR3 coding sequence is TGTGCCAGCAGTACGGGACAGGATTACTCTGGAAACACCATATATTTT. Its translation: CASSTGQDYSGNTIYF.

The chain recombines TRBV19 with TRBJ2-2; D gene uncertain. The CDR3 has 15 amino acids. V lost 3 bases and J 4 bases, leaving 12 bases between the germline ends. The germline CDR1 and CDR2 sequences are LNHDA and SQIVND (reference sequence). The CDR3 nucleotides are TGTGCCAGTAGTATCACGTTCGGGTTCACCGGGGAGCTGTTTTTT. Protein sequence: CASSITFGFTGELFF. Full variable domain (outside the CDR3, taken from reference TRBV19 and TRBJ2-2): DGGITQSPKYLFRKEGQNVTLSCEQNLNHDAMYWYRQDPGQGLRLIYYSQIVNDFQKGDIAEGYSVSREKKESFPLTVTSAQKNPTAFYLCASSITFGFTGELFFGEGSRLTVL.